This T cell receptor (beta chain) stems from a study of T and B cells in COVID-19 patients (dated by TCRdb to the early 2020s). Background for the entire study: Using TRB and IGH repertoire sequencing of peripheral blood, the study characterized adaptive immunity in COVID-19 patients who had active infection or had recovered. A recovered cohort was made up of about 19 patients contributing roughly 20 samples, mostly after mild to moderate COVID-19 managed as outpatients. Patients in the recovered cohort had a median age of around 31 years, compared with around 70 years for patients in the active-infection cohort. Critical illness requiring mechanical ventilation or ECMO was present in about 55% of the roughly 20 patients in the active-infection cohort. In the active-infection cohort, about 90% of the 20 patients had comorbidities linked to unfavorable COVID-19 outcome. The TCR and BCR sequence repository comprised approximately 39 patients and 60 to 85 time points, with over 7 million TCR sequences analysed. A couple of patients were in both the active and recovered cohorts because samples existed from active disease and from after recovery. Repertoire analyses used an age-matched reference group of 39 healthy donors who were negative for COVID-19 antibodies as the comparison. As many as 9 follow-up blood samples were taken per patient, and some of the samples covered different disease stages within the same individual.

TRB repertoires were amplified from 250-500 ng of genomic DNA extracted from blood. The germline V gene yields SNHLY for CDR1 and FYNNEI for CDR2. The CDR3 sequence holds 16 residues, the cysteine and phenylalanine included. Left in the record is the CDR3 DNA by itself, 48 bases read in frame from the first base. Compared with germline, V lacks 7 bases and J lacks 6 bases; bases without a gene match: 10. The sequencing machine was an Illumina MiSeq. TRB rearrangements were amplified by multiplex PCR with BIOMED2 TRB-A/B primer pools. Illumina-compatible adapters and 7-nucleotide sample barcodes were attached to the amplicons in two consecutive PCRs. Phusion HS II polymerase was used for all library PCRs. Amplicons were purified from gel with the NucleoSpin Gel and PCR Clean-up kit, quantified on Qubit, and pooled at 3 to 5 nM. Before Illumina next-generation sequencing, the quality of the amplicon pool was assessed on an Agilent 2100 Bioanalyzer. The paper's processing steps were these. TRB rearrangements were annotated with MiXCR 3.0.8 using the default MiXCR reference library. Non-productive reads and sequences with fewer than 2 reads were removed, and every unique CDR3 nucleotide sequence was treated as one clone. Clonality, diversity, richness and V-J gene usage were computed in R 3.5.1. GLIPH2 was used to cluster TCRs by CDR3 similarity, and OLGA was used to calculate generation probabilities. Only GLIPH2 clusters with at least four unique TCR clonotypes present in at least three individuals were retained. TCRdb took the public reads, trimmed them with fastp at Q25, ran MiXCR for clone calling and kept in-frame beta chains. Identical CDR3 protein sequences are pooled into one entry, listed with their most common genes and DNA. These V and J calls are TCRdb output, not the study's own analysis. The sample yields 10,000 to 13,000 distinct CDR3 sequences; around 31% were counted once. Roughly an eighth of the sample is taken by the ten largest.

The paper's findings and limits, for the study overall: During active COVID-19 the TRB repertoires were highly clonal, but at recovery diversity and richness rose above the levels seen in healthy donors. In patients with COVID-19, the usage of TRBV/TRBJ genes was reported to be strongly skewed. The cohort was considered too small for HLA contributions to COVID-19 susceptibility or severity to be assessed. Prospective validation of the reported TCR clusters was stated to be required before clinical use. Specific T cell subsets (CD4+/Treg/CD8+) and sorted SARS-CoV-2-responsive or tetramer+ T cells had not yet been sequenced, and these experiments were ongoing. Few blood samples were available from mildly ill patients while symptoms were present or from severe cases at early time points. The recovered cohort had 2,400 or so exclusive TCR clusters, including 25 to 35 low-pGen clusters.

On this clonotype: Its target antigen remains unknown. Base qualities are not recorded, but no much larger clone differs from it by a single base.

In this chain, TRBV2 is recombined with TRBJ2-2, and TRBD1 matches 11 of the central bases. The TCR was taken from a human donor with active COVID-19. Sequencing input: blood. The CDR3 loop reads CASTGPGQGASGELFF. Here is the DNA: TGTGCCAGCACCGGACCCGGACAGGGGGCCTCCGGGGAGCTGTTTTTT.